This T cell receptor beta chain was recovered during a study of control samples from healthy donors and cancer patients. The protocol was immunoSEQ multiplex PCR, while the TCRdb copy is restricted to in-frame clones and leaves out a portion. The sample shows about 82,000 clones, around 87% of them seen only once. The sequencing input was blood. The receptor's source is a man aged 45-60 years in good health.

The CDR3 DNA reads as TGTGCCAGCTCAGCCAAGGACAGGGTTAACACTGAAGCTTTCTTT. Translation gives CASSAKDRVNTEAFF. This chain links TRBV18 with TRBJ1-1; TRBD1 agrees at 8 bases. The junction had 7 bases not matched to a gene; V was cut back by 5 bases and J by 2 bases. This CDR3 is 15 amino acids long. The V gene's germline CDR1 is KGHSH and CDR2 LQKENI.